The 28 T cell receptor beta chains reported below all come from one sample, sequenced in a study of CD8 T cells in ankylosing spondylitis listed by TCRdb under 2017. Paper-wide results and their limitations: A TCR beta motif of fewer than 10 highly homologous amino acid variants appeared characteristic of blood from ankylosing spondylitis patients.

The protocol used for the library was 5' RACE. The data were produced on an Illumina HiSeq 2500. The public reads were run again by TCRdb, first through fastp at Q25 and then through MiXCR, and only productive beta chains were kept. One record per CDR3 amino acid sequence lists the most common genes and DNA. Recorded for this sample are hundreds of thousands of distinct CDR3 sequences; 12% of them occurred a single time. Together, the top ten hold more than 0.5% of the sample. The antigens for these receptors are not known. Input material: blood, either unsorted or a sorted T cell fraction (not recorded which). The source is a male donor with ankylosing spondylitis.

CDR3 coding DNA: TGCGCCAGCAGATCAAATCCGGCGGGAGGTGAAGCTTTCTTT. It specifies CASRSNPAGGEAFF. V gene TRBV5-1 combines with J gene TRBJ1-1, with no clear D. CDR3 length: 14 amino acids. Germline V gene sequence: CDR1 SGHRS, CDR2 YFSETQ. The germline V and J ends were trimmed by 5 bases and 7 bases, with 18 bases remaining between them.

This clonotype has a count of ten or more. The gene calls are TRBV7-9 and TRBJ1-5, with a weak D call TRBD1 (5 bases). Germline V lookup: CDR1 SEHNR, CDR2 FQNEAQ (reference sequence). CDR3 length equals 15 residues. The V end was cut by 8 bases, the J end by 1 base, with 15 bases between. The CDR3 loop is CASALTGRSNQPQHF. The CDR3, as DNA: TGTGCCAGCGCCTTAACGGGACGGAGCAATCAGCCCCAGCATTTT.

The V gene is TRBV7-3, the J gene TRBJ2-1, with 8 bases that match TRBD1. Trimming took 4 bases from V and 5 from J; bases not matched to a gene: 7. The germline V gene encodes CDR1 SGHTA and CDR2 FQGTGA. This CDR3 comprises 15 residues. CDR3 protein: CASSSTGGANNEQFF. CDR3 coding DNA: TGTGCCAGCAGCTCTACAGGGGGAGCAAACAATGAGCAGTTCTTC. Based on the CDR3 plus reference TRBV7-3 and TRBJ2-1, the full variable domain is GAGVSQTPSNKVTEKGKYVELRCDPISGHTALYWYRQSLGQGPEFLIYFQGTGAADDSGLPNDRFFAVRPEGSVSTLKIQRTERGDSAVYLCASSSTGGANNEQFFGPGTRLTVL.

The chain combines TRBV9 with TRBJ2-6; the D is unclear. The germline V and J ends were trimmed by 3 bases and 0 bases, with 10 bases remaining between them. The CDR3 is 16 amino acids. In germline, CDR1 is SGDLS, CDR2 YYNGEE. The CDR3 coding sequence is TGTGCCAGCAGCGCCGGACGGTCCTCTGGGGCCAACGTCCTGACTTTC. As protein: CASSAGRSSGANVLTF.

This clonotype has a count of ten or more. The chain links TRBV12-3 or TRBV12-4 to TRBJ1-4; no clear D gene. Trimming shortened V by 5 bases and J by 5 bases, and 15 bases separated the two germline ends. The CDR3 runs to 15 residues. CDR3 region: CASSTWGTKNEKLFF. The CDR3, as DNA: TGTGCCAGCAGTACTTGGGGTACTAAAAATGAAAAACTGTTTTTT.

The chain has TRBV20-1 and TRBJ2-1; D perhaps matches TRBD2 (6 bases). The CDR3 has 13 amino acids. The ends were cut back, 4 bases at V and 2 bases at J, with 9 bases in the middle. The germline V gene has CDR1 DFQATT and CDR2 SNEGSKA (reference sequence). The CDR3 here is CSATSATYNEQFF. The CDR3 bases are TGCAGTGCTACTAGCGCCACCTACAATGAGCAGTTCTTC.

This clonotype was detected only a few times. V usage is TRBV19 and J usage is TRBJ1-1; possible D gene TRBD1, 5 bases. V lost 3 bases and J 5 bases, leaving 10 bases between the germline ends. CDR3 length: 13 residues. Germline lookup yields CDR1 LNHDA and CDR2 SQIVND (reference sequence). CDR3 loop: CASSMFRGTEAFF. For the CDR3, the DNA is TGTGCCAGTAGTATGTTTCGGGGGACTGAAGCTTTCTTT.

This clonotype was counted a few times. This chain uses TRBV7-6 with TRBJ1-6; the D is unclear. The CDR3 covers 14 residues. Germline V gene data show CDR1 as SGHVS and CDR2 as FNYEAQ. V was shortened by 3 bases and J by 8 bases, with 11 bases between the two germline ends. CDR3 region: CASSFSGVDSPLHF. CDR3 bases: TGTGCCAGCAGCTTCAGCGGGGTAGATTCACCCCTCCACTTT.

At least ten counts were recorded for this clonotype. V is TRBV5-6 and J is TRBJ2-7; 10 nucleotides agree with TRBD2. V was pared by 1 base and J by 0 bases, with 13 bases of the junction left unmatched. CDR1 is SGHDT, CDR2 YYEEEE, per germline. The CDR3 covers 19 residues. The CDR3 here is CASSLRLAGAFSFSYEQYF. CDR3 DNA sequence: TGTGCCAGCAGCTTGAGGCTAGCGGGGGCCTTTAGCTTCTCCTACGAGCAGTACTTC.

This clonotype was observed a handful of times. The V and J genes are TRBV20-1 and TRBJ2-7; 8 bases match TRBD1. The trim removed 5 bases at V and 3 bases at J, leaving 6 bases unmatched. From germline, CDR1 is DFQATT and CDR2 SNEGSKA (reference sequence). This CDR3 is 13 amino acids long. The CDR3 region has the DNA TGCAGTGCTTGGGGGACAGGTTACTACGAGCAGTACTTC. Amino acid sequence: CSAWGTGYYEQYF.

This clonotype appeared a few times. This CDR3 is CASSTPARGTEAFF. The DNA for the CDR3 is TGTGCCAGCAGCACCCCCGCCAGGGGCACTGAAGCTTTCTTT. V usage is TRBV7-8 and J usage is TRBJ1-1, with a possible D match to TRBD1 (6 bases). The ends were cut back, 5 bases at V and 4 bases at J, with 14 bases in the middle. The CDR3 contains 14 residues. Germline loops: CDR1 SGHVS, CDR2 FQNEAQ. Full variable domain (missing parts from reference TRBV7-8 and TRBJ1-1): GAGVSQSPRYKVAKRGQDVALRCDPISGHVSLFWYQQALGQGPEFLTYFQNEAQLDKSGLPSDRFFAERPEGSVSTLKIQRTQQEDSAVYLCASSTPARGTEAFFGQGTRLTVV.

This clonotype was seen many times. J is TRBJ2-7 and V is TRBV7-9; either TRBD1 or TRBD2 may fit D (5 bases each). Germline-derived CDR1 and CDR2 are SEHNR and FQNEAQ (reference sequence). CDR3 length equals 13 residues. Deletions cut 5 bases from V and 7 bases from J, with 15 bases between. The CDR3 here is CASSLRGPGEQYF. For the CDR3, the DNA is TGTGCCAGCAGCCTCCGGGGCCCGGGGGAGCAGTACTTC. Together with reference TRBV7-9 and TRBJ2-7, the CDR3 gives the full variable domain: DTGVSQNPRHKITKRGQNVTFRCDPISEHNRLYWYRQTLGQGPEFLTYFQNEAQLEKSRLLSDRFSAERPKGSFSTLEIQRTEQGDSAMYLCASSLRGPGEQYFGPGTRLTVT.

This clonotype was counted only a few times. The chain couples TRBV7-2 to TRBJ2-5; TRBD2 aligns across 12 bases. The germline gives CDR1 SGHTA, CDR2 FQGNSA. The CDR3 runs 21 residues. V gave up 0 bases and J gave up 5 bases; unmatched junction bases: 19. CDR3 DNA: TGTGCCAGCAGCTTAGCGTTCGGCCTAGCGGGGGGGCCGCGGCGGACGGAGACCCAGTACTTC. Encoded protein: CASSLAFGLAGGPRRTETQYF.

Ten or more counts support this clonotype. This sequence joins TRBV29-1 and TRBJ1-4, with a possible D match to TRBD1 (5 bases). This CDR3 contains 12 residues. Trimming stripped 7 bases from V and 5 bases from J, with 11 bases between. The V gene's germline CDR1 is SQVTM and CDR2 ANQGSEA. The CDR3: CSGGTFNEKLFF. CDR3 DNA sequence: TGCAGCGGCGGGACGTTCAATGAAAAACTGTTTTTT.

The chain has TRBV6-1 and TRBJ1-1; D is perhaps TRBD1 (5 bases). The V gene's germline CDR1 is MNHNS and CDR2 SASEGT. Trimming took off 6 bases at V and 4 bases at J, with 15 bases between the two ends. The CDR3 has 14 residues. The DNA of the CDR3 is TGTGCCAGCAGCTGGCAGGGAATGGGCACTGAAGCTTTCTTT. This codes for CASSWQGMGTEAFF.

This clonotype was seen a few times. This chain uses TRBV20-1 with TRBJ1-5; 8 bases are shared with TRBD1. CDR1 and CDR2 (germline): DFQATT, SNEGSKA (reference sequence). CDR3 length: 15 amino acids. The J segment lost 6 bases and the V segment lost 2 bases, leaving 9 bases of the junction unmatched. The CDR3 loop reads CSARRTTGAGQPQHF. In DNA form, the CDR3 reads TGCAGTGCTAGAAGAACGACAGGGGCGGGTCAGCCCCAGCATTTT.

The V and J genes are TRBV18 and TRBJ1-1; a weak D match, TRBD1 (5 bases). The CDR3 covers 13 residues. Trimming removed 2 bases at V and 7 bases at J, with 11 bases between. Germline V gene lookup returns CDR1 KGHSH and CDR2 LQKENI. CDR3 in amino acids: CASSPGQGGEAFF. The DNA for the CDR3 is TGTGCCAGCTCACCAGGGCAGGGCGGTGAAGCTTTCTTT.

This clonotype came up a few times. This rearrangement joins TRBV5-1 to TRBJ2-3, with 10 nucleotides matching TRBD2. J lost 4 bases, V lost 4 bases, and 6 bases had no gene match. The CDR3 has 15 amino acids. The germline gives CDR1 SGHRS, CDR2 YFSETQ. CDR3 region: CASSLLAGGADTQYF. CDR3 DNA: TGCGCCAGCAGCCTATTAGCGGGAGGCGCAGATACGCAGTATTTT.

This clonotype showed up just a few times. This rearrangement joins TRBV30 to TRBJ1-2; 12 nucleotides match TRBD1. CDR3 length: 15 amino acids. CDR1 GTSNPN and CDR2 SVGIG come from the germline V gene (reference sequence). J lost 7 bases, V lost 6 bases, and 12 bases had no gene match. The CDR3 loop reads CACHGTGGALSGYTF. The CDR3 region has the DNA TGTGCCTGCCACGGGACAGGGGGCGCCTTGAGTGGCTACACCTTC.

V and J are TRBV12-3 or TRBV12-4 and TRBJ2-1; 13 bases fit TRBD2. Unmatched junction bases numbered 11, after V lost 6 bases and J lost 9 bases. The CDR3 length is 16 residues. This chain's CDR3 is CASSRTSGRRDAEQFF. The CDR3 DNA follows: TGTGCCAGCAGCCGGACTAGCGGGAGAAGGGATGCTGAGCAGTTCTTC.

This clonotype was seen a few times. This chain connects TRBV5-1 to TRBJ2-7; a weak D match, TRBD2 (5 bases). The CDR3 extends over 14 amino acids. Deletions cut 0 bases from V and 7 bases from J, with 14 bases between. Germline V gene sequence: CDR1 SGHRS, CDR2 YFSETQ. This CDR3 is CASSLARSSGEQYF. Written as DNA, the CDR3 is TGCGCCAGCAGCTTGGCCAGGTCTTCGGGGGAGCAGTACTTC.

Ten or more counts support this clonotype. The chain has TRBV20-1 and TRBJ2-1; 13 positions match TRBD2. Germline CDR1 is DFQATT and CDR2 is SNEGSKA (reference sequence). The CDR3 contains 17 residues. V was clipped by 6 bases and J by 4 bases; unmatched bases: 12. The CDR3 DNA sequence: TGCAGTGCGAGGACTAGCGGGGGAGGGTTTAGGTACAATGAGCAGTTCTTC. Translation gives CSARTSGGGFRYNEQFF.

This chain connects TRBV20-1 to TRBJ1-3; 12 positions agree with TRBD1. CDR1 is DFQATT, CDR2 SNEGSKA, per germline (reference sequence). V was pared by 5 bases and J by 8 bases, with 4 bases of the junction left unmatched. The length of the CDR3 is 13 residues. Here the CDR3 DNA reads TGCAGTGCTGGGACAGGGGGCCTGGACACCATATATTTT. This codes for CSAGTGGLDTIYF.

The gene calls are TRBV30 and TRBJ1-5, with D perhaps TRBD1 (5 bases). Per the germline V gene, CDR1 is GTSNPN and CDR2 is SVGIG (reference sequence). The CDR3 sequence is 12 residues long. Trimming stripped 5 bases from V and 1 base from J, with 6 bases between. DNA of the CDR3: TGTGCCTGGGGGGACAGCAATCAGCCCCAGCATTTT. Translated, it gives CAWGDSNQPQHF.

This clonotype showed up just a few times. The V call is TRBV12-5, the J call TRBJ2-3, with D perhaps matching TRBD2 (5 bases). The ends were cut back, 7 bases at V and 0 bases at J, with 14 bases in the middle. Germline assignment: CDR1 LGHNT and CDR2 FRNRAP. The CDR3 length is 15 residues. CDR3 DNA sequence: TGTGCTAGTGCTCAGTGGACGGGAAGCACAGATACGCAGTATTTT. Protein sequence: CASAQWTGSTDTQYF. Full variable domain (missing parts from reference TRBV12-5 and TRBJ2-3): DARVTQTPRHKVTEMGQEVTMRCQPILGHNTVFWYRQTMMQGLELLAYFRNRAPLDDSGMPKDRFSAEMPDATLATLKIQPSEPRDSAVYFCASAQWTGSTDTQYFGPGTRLTVL.

The chain links TRBV28 to TRBJ2-7, with D perhaps being TRBD1 or TRBD2 (5 bases each). The CDR3 runs to 14 residues. CDR1 is MDHEN and CDR2 is SYDVKM in the germline V gene. Trimming left V 5 bases short and J 3 bases short, with 14 bases between. The CDR3: CASSTTGPYYEQYF. As DNA, the CDR3 is TGTGCCAGCAGTACAACGGGACCTTACTACGAGCAGTACTTC. Combining the CDR3 with reference TRBV28 and TRBJ2-7 gives the whole variable domain DVKVTQSSRYLVKRTGEKVFLECVQDMDHENMFWYRQDPGLGLRLIYFSYDVKMKEKGDIPEGYSVSREKKERFSLILESASTNQTSMYLCASSTTGPYYEQYFGPGTRLTVT.

V gene TRBV6-1 combines with J gene TRBJ2-7; TRBD2 is a possible D gene (6 bases). CDR3 length: 14 amino acids. Trimming cost V 6 bases and J 2 bases, with 14 bases left between them. CDR1 and CDR2 from the germline V gene are MNHNS and SASEGT. In nucleotides, the CDR3 is TGTGCCAGCAGCTCCGCGGGGTATACCTACGAGCAGTACTTC. It codes for CASSSAGYTYEQYF.

The table lists this clonotype with a few counts. The CDR3 region is CASSSRQGRAFF. CDR3 nucleotide sequence: TGTGCCAGCAGCTCCCGCCAGGGGCGCGCTTTCTTT. The rearrangement links TRBV7-2 to TRBJ1-1; the D gene is possibly TRBD1 (6 bases). V lost 4 bases and J 11 bases, leaving 14 bases between the germline ends. Germline CDR1 reads SGHTA; CDR2 reads FQGNSA. CDR3 size: 12 residues.